This is a list of T cell receptor beta chains from one sample in a study of blood T cell repertoires in COVID-19. Clones were sequenced by immunoSEQ multiplex PCR, and TCRdb holds only the in-frame ones, with some missing. The sample lists some 400,000 clones; 90% were seen once. The specimen was peripheral blood. The receptors were sampled from a man aged 18-30 years with active or convalescent COVID-19. The CDR3 runs from the conserved cysteine through the conserved F or W. The D gene is left open where the match is weak. Expanded clones get a size class; other rows say once, few or many, or leave the size out.

d_gene,v_gene,abundance,j_gene,len,CDR3aa,CDR3nt
TRBD1,TRBV28,-,TRBJ1-2,13,CASTEGQDYGYTF,TGTGCCAGCACCGAAGGACAGGACTATGGCTACACCTTC
TRBD1,TRBV7-2,-,TRBJ2-2,16,CASSTGTGIYTGELFF,TGTGCCAGCAGCACAGGGACAGGGATATACACCGGGGAGCTGTTTTTT
TRBD1,TRBV2,-,TRBJ2-2,13,CASNRGRAGELFF,TGTGCCAGCAACAGGGGACGTGCCGGGGAGCTGTTTTTT
-,TRBV6-1,-,TRBJ1-3,17,CASSEAGHRASGNTIYF,TGTGCCAGCAGTGAAGCCGGACACCGCGCTAGTGGAAACACCATATATTTT
-,TRBV9,-,TRBJ1-1,15,CASSSSGGVYTEAFF,TGTGCCAGCAGCAGCTCCGGGGGAGTGTACACTGAAGCTTTCTTT
-,TRBV6-2/TRBV6-3,-,TRBJ1-5,15,CASSRGGLAPQPQHF,TGTGCCAGCAGTCGAGGTGGCTTGGCCCCTCAGCCCCAGCATTTT
TRBD2,TRBV19,-,TRBJ2-3,20,CASSRMGQRPGLAGPDTQYF,TGTGCCAGTAGTAGAATGGGGCAGAGACCGGGACTAGCGGGACCAGATACGCAGTATTTT
-,TRBV11-2,-,TRBJ2-3,11,CASSRVDTQYF,TGTGCCAGCAGCCGTGTAGATACGCAGTATTTT
-,TRBV21-1,-,TRBJ1-3,13,CASSREAGNTIYF,TGTGCCAGCAGTCGGGAGGCTGGAAACACCATATATTTT
TRBD1,TRBV29-1,once,TRBJ2-2,15,CSALLDRGRFGELFF,TGCAGCGCCCTCCTCGACAGGGGGCGCTTCGGGGAGCTGTTTTTT
TRBD2,TRBV7-8,-,TRBJ2-3,16,CASSLAPAGSTDTQYF,TGTGCCAGCAGCTTAGCCCCAGCGGGGAGCACAGATACGCAGTATTTT
TRBD2,TRBV4-3,-,TRBJ2-3,18,CASSQWGLAGGGPDTQYF,TGCGCCAGCAGCCAATGGGGACTAGCGGGAGGGGGCCCAGATACGCAGTATTTT
-,TRBV7-2,-,TRBJ2-7,13,CASSVEGGYEQYF,TGTGCCAGCAGCGTCGAGGGTGGCTACGAGCAGTACTTC
-,TRBV28,-,TRBJ1-2,10,CASSRSGYTF,TGTGCCAGCAGTAGGAGTGGCTACACCTTC
TRBD1,TRBV11-2,-,TRBJ1-6,16,CASSLDPGRGQSPLHF,TGTGCCAGCAGCTTAGATCCGGGCAGGGGGCAATCACCCCTCCACTTT
TRBD1,TRBV6-5,-,TRBJ2-7,15,CASTPGGQGRYEQYF,TGTGCCAGCACCCCGGGGGGACAGGGGAGGTACGAGCAGTACTTC
TRBD2,TRBV5-5,-,TRBJ2-2,19,CASSLGLAGGPLDTGELFF,TGTGCCAGCAGCTTGGGACTAGCGGGAGGGCCCCTCGACACCGGGGAGCTGTTTTTT
TRBD1,TRBV6-5,once,TRBJ1-3,16,CASSYSSQGSGNTIYF,TGTGCCAGCAGTTACTCGTCACAGGGGAGTGGAAACACCATATATTTT
-,TRBV4-2,-,TRBJ2-3,17,CASSQDGRGALTDTQYF,TGTGCCAGCAGCCAAGATGGACGGGGGGCCCTCACAGATACGCAGTATTTT
TRBD1,TRBV10-2,-,TRBJ2-3,13,CASRGQGGDTQYF,TGCGCCAGCAGAGGACAGGGAGGAGATACGCAGTATTTT
TRBD1,TRBV28,-,TRBJ2-3,14,CASSEQGLKGTQYF,TGTGCCAGCAGTGAACAGGGGCTAAAGGGGACGCAGTATTTT
TRBD2,TRBV2,-,TRBJ2-2,20,CASSEGRWTSGRGNTGELFF,TGTGCCAGCAGTGAAGGAAGGTGGACTAGCGGGAGGGGGAACACCGGGGAGCTGTTTTTT
-,TRBV27,-,TRBJ2-2,13,CASSFPGTGELFF,TGTGCCAGCAGTTTCCCGGGCACCGGGGAGCTGTTTTTT
TRBD1,TRBV15,-,TRBJ2-3,16,CATSRDGTGTTDTQYF,TGTGCCACCAGCAGAGATGGGACAGGGACCACAGATACGCAGTATTTT
-,TRBV4-1,-,TRBJ2-7,16,CASSQDGGGGLYEQYF,TGCGCCAGCAGCCAAGATGGTGGGGGGGGCTTGTACGAGCAGTACTTC
-,TRBV6-5,-,TRBJ2-7,14,CASSYGQALYEQYF,TGTGCCAGCAGTTACGGGCAGGCCCTCTACGAGCAGTACTTC
TRBD1,TRBV9,-,TRBJ1-4,14,CASSPTGTNEKLFF,TGTGCCAGCAGCCCGACAGGGACTAATGAAAAACTGTTTTTT
-,TRBV4-3,-,TRBJ2-1,16,CASSGFGLEGVNEQFF,TGCGCCAGCAGCGGATTCGGGCTAGAGGGAGTCAATGAGCAGTTCTTC
-,TRBV5-8,once,TRBJ1-5,16,CASSKDGTLSNQPQHF,TGTGCCAGCAGCAAGGACGGGACACTTAGCAATCAGCCCCAGCATTTT
-,TRBV10-2,-,TRBJ2-7,14,CASSVGRDSYEQYF,TGCGCCAGCAGTGTTGGTCGGGATAGCTACGAGCAGTACTTC
-,TRBV18,-,TRBJ1-5,14,CASSPAGSLQPQHF,TGTGCCAGCTCACCTGCGGGAAGCTTGCAGCCCCAGCATTTT
-,TRBV27,-,TRBJ1-2,12,CASSLQGGGYTF,TGTGCCAGCAGTTTACAGGGTGGTGGCTACACCTTC
TRBD1,TRBV6-5,-,TRBJ1-2,13,CASSDRVNYGYTF,TGTGCCAGCAGCGACAGGGTTAACTATGGCTACACCTTC
-,TRBV7-9,-,TRBJ1-4,13,CASSLRVGGKLFF,TGTGCCAGCAGCTTACGGGTCGGGGGAAAACTGTTTTTT
TRBD1,TRBV13,-,TRBJ2-7,14,CASSSGTVSYEQYF,TGTGCCAGCAGCTCCGGGACAGTATCCTACGAGCAGTACTTC
-,TRBV7-3,-,TRBJ1-1,13,CASSLLGGTEAFF,TGTGCCAGCAGCTTACTGGGGGGAACTGAAGCTTTCTTT
TRBD1,TRBV6-5,once,TRBJ1-2,15,CASTYPGTGGDGYTF,TGTGCCAGCACCTACCCCGGGACAGGGGGCGATGGCTACACCTTC
-,TRBV4-1,once,TRBJ2-3,14,CASSRGGSTDTQYF,TGCGCCAGCAGCCGAGGCGGTAGCACAGATACGCAGTATTTT
TRBD2,TRBV2,-,TRBJ2-7,15,CASSETSGRAYEQYF,TGTGCCAGCAGTGAAACTAGCGGGAGGGCTTACGAGCAGTACTTC
TRBD1,TRBV3-1/TRBV3-2,-,TRBJ1-4,16,CASSLNRGRTNEKLFF,TGTGCCAGCAGCCTTAACAGGGGCCGCACTAATGAAAAACTGTTTTTT
-,TRBV29-1,-,TRBJ2-3,11,CSVELGQSQYF,TGCAGCGTTGAACTCGGACAGTCGCAGTATTTT
-,TRBV18,-,TRBJ2-2,15,CASSPTDSSTGELFF,TGTGCCAGCTCGCCAACCGACAGTTCCACCGGGGAGCTGTTTTTT
-,TRBV10-3,-,TRBJ2-2,16,CAISQARDKNTGELFF,TGTGCCATCAGTCAGGCCCGGGACAAGAACACCGGGGAGCTGTTTTTT
-,TRBV7-9,-,TRBJ1-2,16,CASSSSSKGVNYGYTF,TGTGCCAGCAGCTCCTCCTCCAAAGGGGTGAACTATGGCTACACCTTC
-,TRBV27,-,TRBJ2-7,15,CASSLGRTPLGEQYF,TGTGCCAGCAGTTTAGGGAGGACCCCCTTGGGAGAGCAGTACTTC
TRBD2,TRBV5-1,few,TRBJ2-7,15,CASTKIAGGDGEQYF,TGCGCCAGCACCAAAATAGCGGGAGGGGACGGCGAGCAGTACTTC
-,TRBV4-2,-,TRBJ2-5,15,CASSQHRRDGETQYF,TGTGCCAGCAGCCAGCATCGTCGAGACGGGGAGACCCAGTACTTC
-,TRBV24-1,-,TRBJ2-1,16,CATSQPSGQTYNEQFF,TGTGCCACCAGTCAACCGTCCGGACAGACCTACAATGAGCAGTTCTTC
TRBD1,TRBV7-2,-,TRBJ1-6,17,CASSLTRGSSYNSPLHF,TGTGCCAGCAGCTTAACCAGGGGGAGCTCCTATAATTCACCCCTCCACTTT
-,TRBV7-8,-,TRBJ2-7,16,CASSLETPGGLREQYF,TGTGCCAGCAGCTTAGAAACCCCGGGGGGCCTCCGCGAGCAGTACTTC
-,TRBV28,-,TRBJ1-6,17,CASSLMVKQGYNSPLHF,TGTGCCAGCAGTCTTATGGTGAAACAGGGTTATAATTCACCCCTCCACTTT
-,TRBV3-1/TRBV3-2,-,TRBJ2-7,15,CASSQDRRGTYEQYF,TGTGCCAGCAGCCAAGATAGGCGGGGCACCTACGAGCAGTACTTC
-,TRBV3-1/TRBV3-2,-,TRBJ1-1,15,CASSQDGRFGTEAFF,TGTGCCAGCAGCCAAGACGGTCGGTTCGGCACTGAAGCTTTCTTT
-,TRBV28,-,TRBJ1-6,14,CASRNSGYNSPLHF,TGTGCCAGCAGAAACTCGGGGTATAATTCACCCCTCCACTTT
TRBD2,TRBV7-3,-,TRBJ2-3,16,CASSSGGWGNTDTQYF,TGTGCCAGCAGCTCGGGAGGATGGGGGAACACAGATACGCAGTATTTT